These 21 T cell receptor beta chains share one sample of origin, sequenced in a study of cytomegalovirus exposure and HLA in healthy donors. A multiplex PCR was run with 60 Vbeta primers and 13 Jbeta primers. The assay was immunoSEQ multiplex PCR, and TCRdb's table has in-frame clones only and misses some. The sample includes around 140,000 clones, around 80% of them seen just once. The sequencing input was PBMCs. All receptors derive from a woman aged 40 to 55 in good health and CMV-seronegative.

The J gene is TRBJ2-3, the V gene TRBV7-2; 11 nucleotides match TRBD2. With V trimmed by 1 base and J by 0 bases, 3 bases remained unmatched. Germline-derived CDR1 and CDR2 are SGHTA and FQGNSA. The CDR3 sequence is 17 residues long. Here the CDR3 reads CASSLVGTSGSTDTQYF. CDR3 nucleotide sequence: TGTGCCAGCAGCTTAGTCGGGACTAGCGGTAGCACAGATACGCAGTATTTT.

The chain recombines TRBV28 with TRBJ1-5, with TRBD1 matching over 11 bases. Germline CDR1 MDHEN, CDR2 SYDVKM. CDR3 size: 15 residues. The ends lost 6 bases at V and 6 bases at J; junction bases unmatched: 7. CDR3 sequence reads: CASRSGTGGLQPQHF. The CDR3 nucleotides are TGTGCCAGCAGATCCGGGACAGGGGGACTTCAGCCCCAGCATTTT.

For the CDR3, the DNA is TGTGCCAGCAGTGGGCACAGGGTTCGTGGCTACACCTTC. Protein product: CASSGHRVRGYTF. This rearrangement joins TRBV25-1 to TRBJ1-2; maybe TRBD1 (6 bases). The germline V gene encodes CDR1 MGHDK and CDR2 SYGVNS. CDR3 size: 13 residues. V shed 4 bases and J shed 7 bases, with 13 bases lying between them.

The genes are TRBV30 and TRBJ1-4; TRBD1 aligns across 7 bases. The germline gives CDR1 GTSNPN, CDR2 SVGIG (reference sequence). This CDR3 is 14 amino acids long. After removal of 4 bases from V and 7 bases from J, the junction contained 9 bases not matched to a gene. CDR3 residues: CAWTQGQTGEKLFF. CDR3 nucleotide sequence: TGTGCCTGGACACAGGGGCAGACGGGTGAAAAACTGTTTTTT.

This sequence joins TRBV28 and TRBJ2-7; TRBD2 is a possible D gene (5 bases). Trimming left V 5 bases short and J 3 bases short, with 8 bases between. The germline CDR1 and CDR2 sequences are MDHEN and SYDVKM. The CDR3 extends over 12 amino acids. This CDR3 is CASSPDYYEQYF. CDR3 sequence (DNA): TGTGCCAGCAGTCCCGACTACTACGAGCAGTACTTC.

The chain combines TRBV6-1 with TRBJ2-4; 9 positions match TRBD1. Trimming at V came to 6 bases and at J to 7 bases, leaving 7 bases not matched to a gene. The CDR3 totals 14 residues. The germline V gene encodes CDR1 MNHNS and CDR2 SASEGT. The CDR3 here is CASSPQGAGNIQYF. In DNA, the CDR3 is TGTGCCAGCAGCCCACAGGGGGCAGGGAACATTCAGTACTTC.

V and J are TRBV18 and TRBJ2-5; weak D call: TRBD2 (6 bases). The DNA matches TRBJ2-7 better at its end, which makes the J call doubtful. CDR1 and CDR2 (germline): KGHSH, LQKENI. The CDR3 totals 15 residues. CDR3 DNA sequence: TGTGCCAGCTCACCACAGACTAGAAAACTCTACGAGCAGTACTTC. Translating it yields CASSPQTRKLYEQYF.

The gene calls are TRBV7-9 and TRBJ2-7, with D possibly TRBD2 on 6 matching bases. Between the trimmed V and J ends, which lost 7 bases and 7 bases, there was a span of 17 bases. The CDR3 covers 13 residues. The germline CDR1 and CDR2 sequences are SEHNR and FQNEAQ (reference sequence). This CDR3 is CASTGGISGEQYF. CDR3 DNA: TGTGCCAGCACCGGCGGGATTTCGGGAGAGCAGTACTTC.

The gene calls are TRBV10-2 and TRBJ2-7, with D unresolved. Trimming pared 5 bases from V and 3 bases from J, leaving 5 bases between. CDR3 size: 11 residues. The V gene's germline CDR1 is WSHSY and CDR2 SAAADI. CDR3 coding DNA: TGCGCCAGCAGTCCTAACTACGAGCAGTACTTC. It translates to CASSPNYEQYF.

This chain joins TRBV15 and TRBJ2-1; 11 positions agree with TRBD2. CDR3 size: 22 residues. Germline trimming cut 2 bases from V and 6 bases from J; bases unmatched to any gene: 24. Germline lookup yields CDR1 LNHNV and CDR2 YYDKDF (reference sequence). Here the CDR3 DNA reads TGTGCCACCAGCAGAACCGTAACATCAGACTCCTTTAGCGGGAGGGCCCTCAATGAGCAGTTCTTC. This sequence encodes CATSRTVTSDSFSGRALNEQFF.

The rearrangement links TRBV11-2 to TRBJ2-7; a possible D gene is TRBD2 (6 bases). CDR1 is SGHAT and CDR2 is FQNNGV in the germline V gene. The CDR3 is 14 amino acids. The V gene lost 5 bases and the J gene lost 5 bases, with 16 bases spanning the gap. The CDR3 here is CASSDGTQLDEQYF. CDR3 coding DNA: TGTGCCAGCAGCGACGGGACTCAACTCGACGAGCAGTACTTC.

The V call is TRBV19, the J call TRBJ1-3; D unresolved. The V gene's germline CDR1 is LNHDA and CDR2 SQIVND (reference sequence). The V end lost 11 bases, the J end lost 8 bases, and 13 bases lay between the germline ends. This CDR3 has 11 amino acids. CDR3 amino acids: CARPDGDTIYF. DNA of the CDR3: TGTGCCCGCCCAGACGGGGACACCATATATTTT. Combining the CDR3 with reference TRBV19 and TRBJ1-3 gives the whole variable domain DGGITQSPKYLFRKEGQNVTLSCEQNLNHDAMYWYRQDPGQGLRLIYYSQIVNDFQKGDIAEGYSVSREKKESFPLTVTSAQKNPTAFYLCARPDGDTIYFGEGSWLTVV.

The genes are TRBV9 and TRBJ2-3, with a weak D call TRBD1 (5 bases). V lost 1 base, J lost 1 base, and 10 bases lay in between. This CDR3 region has 15 residues. In germline, CDR1 is SGDLS, CDR2 YYNGEE. CDR3 DNA: TGTGCCAGCAGCGTAAGGCAAGGGGGCACAGATACGCAGTATTTT. Amino acids: CASSVRQGGTDTQYF.

The J gene is TRBJ2-2, the V gene TRBV28; D unclear. This CDR3 has 15 residues. Trimming shortened V by 6 bases and J by 5 bases, and 16 bases separated the two germline ends. Germline loops: CDR1 MDHEN, CDR2 SYDVKM. The CDR3 DNA sequence: TGTGCCAGCAGGGGCTCCAAGGTGTGGACCGGGGAGCTGTTTTTT. Translation gives CASRGSKVWTGELFF.

The chain combines TRBV5-1 with TRBJ2-1, with D uncertain. Germline V lookup: CDR1 SGHRS, CDR2 YFSETQ. The CDR3 has 15 amino acids. With 0 bases removed from V and 0 bases from J, the gap between germline ends came to 7 bases. The CDR3 is CASSLDRVSYNEQFF. The CDR3 DNA sequence: TGCGCCAGCAGCTTGGACAGAGTCTCCTACAATGAGCAGTTCTTC.

This sequence joins TRBV4-3 and TRBJ2-1, with 11 bases that match TRBD2. In germline, CDR1 is LGHNA, CDR2 YSLEER. V shed 0 bases, J shed 0 bases, and the junction held 10 bases outside the gene matches. The CDR3 has 20 amino acids. The CDR3 sequence: CASSQDWASGRSLSYNEQFF. In nucleotides, the CDR3 is TGCGCCAGCAGCCAAGATTGGGCTAGCGGGAGGTCGCTCTCCTACAATGAGCAGTTCTTC.

This clone was observed a few times. The rearrangement joins TRBV28 to TRBJ1-2; D is uncertain. Germline V gene data show CDR1 as MDHEN and CDR2 as SYDVKM. The CDR3 is 12 amino acids. V was cut by 3 bases and J by 6 bases, with 8 bases left in between. CDR3 sequence reads: CASSFRNHGYTF. The DNA for the CDR3 is TGTGCCAGCAGTTTCAGGAACCATGGCTACACCTTC.

This clone turned up a few times. V is TRBV7-2 and J is TRBJ2-3; 11 bases are a match to TRBD1. The CDR3 consists of 16 residues. V dropped 5 bases and J dropped 9; count of bases not matched to a gene: 13. Per germline, CDR1 SGHTA and CDR2 FQGNSA. The CDR3 DNA sequence: TGTGCCAGCAGCCGGGACAGGGGGTTTTACGGGAGGACGCAGTATTTT. Protein: CASSRDRGFYGRTQYF.

The CDR3, as DNA: TGTGCCAGCAAGGTGTCCACTAGCGGGGGGACCCAAGAGACCCAGTACTTC. This encodes CASKVSTSGGTQETQYF. The rearrangement joins TRBV2 to TRBJ2-5; TRBD2 aligns across 12 bases. Germline CDR1 and CDR2: SNHLY and FYNNEI. The length of the CDR3 is 17 residues. V shed 7 bases and J 1 base; nucleotides not matched to a gene: 10.

This clone was seen a single time. The chain is built from TRBV4-2 and TRBJ2-6; a possible D gene is TRBD1 (5 bases). The CDR3 has 17 residues. V gave up 5 bases and J gave up 4 bases, with 18 bases separating them. Germline CDR1 reads LGHNA; CDR2 reads YNFKEQ. CDR3 amino acids: CASSGSSTGSGANVLTF. The DNA for the CDR3 is TGTGCCAGCAGCGGCAGCTCAACAGGTTCAGGGGCCAACGTCCTGACTTTC.

The gene calls are TRBV15 and TRBJ2-3; the match to TRBD2 covers 12 bases. V shed 3 bases and J 4 bases; nucleotides not matched to a gene: 2. This CDR3 region has 15 residues. Germline V CDR1 and CDR2: LNHNV, YYDKDF (reference sequence). This chain's CDR3 is CATSRTSGSADTQYF. CDR3 nucleotides: TGTGCCACCAGCAGGACTAGCGGGAGTGCAGATACGCAGTATTTT.